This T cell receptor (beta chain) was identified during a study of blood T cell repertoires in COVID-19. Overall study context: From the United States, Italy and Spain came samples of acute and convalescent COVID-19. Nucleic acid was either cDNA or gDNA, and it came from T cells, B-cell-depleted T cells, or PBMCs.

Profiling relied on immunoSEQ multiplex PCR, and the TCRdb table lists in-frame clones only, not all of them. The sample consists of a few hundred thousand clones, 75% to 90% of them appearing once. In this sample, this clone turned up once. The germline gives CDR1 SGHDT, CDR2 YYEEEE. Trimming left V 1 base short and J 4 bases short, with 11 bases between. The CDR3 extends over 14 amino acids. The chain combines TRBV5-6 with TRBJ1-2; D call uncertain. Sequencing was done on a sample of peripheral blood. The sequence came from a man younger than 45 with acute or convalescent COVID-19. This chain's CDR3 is CASSLRTQFYGYTF. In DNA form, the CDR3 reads TGTGCCAGCAGCTTGCGTACCCAGTTCTATGGCTACACCTTC.